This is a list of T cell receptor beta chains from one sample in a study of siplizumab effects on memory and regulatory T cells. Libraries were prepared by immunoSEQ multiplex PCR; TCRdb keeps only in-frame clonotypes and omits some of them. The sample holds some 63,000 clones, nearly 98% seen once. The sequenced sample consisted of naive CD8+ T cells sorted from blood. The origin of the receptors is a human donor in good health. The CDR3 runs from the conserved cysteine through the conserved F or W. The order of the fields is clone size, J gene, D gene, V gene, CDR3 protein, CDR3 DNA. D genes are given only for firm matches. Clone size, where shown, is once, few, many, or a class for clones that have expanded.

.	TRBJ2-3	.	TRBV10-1	CASSEPGLTDTQYF	TGCGCCAGCAGTGAGCCGGGGCTTACAGATACGCAGTATTTT
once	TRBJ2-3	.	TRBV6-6	CASSKGGDTQYF	TGTGCCAGCAGTAAAGGGGGAGATACGCAGTATTTT
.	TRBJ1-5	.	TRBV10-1	CASSESTGFDYQPQHF	TGCGCCAGCAGTGAGTCGACGGGGTTCGATTACCAGCCCCAGCATTTT
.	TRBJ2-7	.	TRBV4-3	CASSQDSLGSYEQYF	TGCGCCAGCAGCCAAGACAGCCTGGGATCCTACGAGCAGTACTTC
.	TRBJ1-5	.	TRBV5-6	CASSWGAGNQPQHF	TGTGCCAGCAGCTGGGGGGCGGGCAATCAGCCCCAGCATTTT
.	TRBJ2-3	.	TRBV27	CASSLPAGSSTDTQYF	TGTGCCAGCAGTTTACCCGCAGGGTCTAGCACAGATACGCAGTATTTT
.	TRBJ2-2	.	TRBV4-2	CASSQGAMNTGELFF	TGTGCCAGCAGCCAGGGGGCCATGAACACCGGGGAGCTGTTTTTT
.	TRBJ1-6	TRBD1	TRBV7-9	CASSPGTGNNSPLHF	TGTGCCAGCAGCCCCGGGACAGGGAACAATTCACCCCTCCACTTT
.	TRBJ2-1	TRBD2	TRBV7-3	CASSQLAGDYNEQFF	TGTGCCAGCAGCCAACTAGCGGGGGACTACAATGAGCAGTTCTTC
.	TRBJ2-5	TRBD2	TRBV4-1	CASRPGTSGQETQYF	TGCGCCAGCAGGCCCGGGACTAGCGGACAAGAGACCCAGTACTTC
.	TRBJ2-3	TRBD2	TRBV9	CASSGSGGAADTQYF	TGTGCCAGCAGCGGTAGCGGGGGGGCCGCCGATACGCAGTATTTT
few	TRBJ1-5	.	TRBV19	CASSIAYSDNQPQHF	TGTGCCAGTAGTATAGCGTATTCAGACAATCAGCCCCAGCATTTT
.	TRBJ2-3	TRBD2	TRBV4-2	CASSQDPGLAMGTDTQYF	TGTGCCAGCAGCCAAGACCCGGGACTAGCGATGGGGACAGATACGCAGTATTTT
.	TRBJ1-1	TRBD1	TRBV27	CASRNQGDTEAFF	TGTGCCAGCAGAAATCAGGGGGACACTGAAGCTTTCTTT